Listed below are T cell receptor beta chains from one sample, sequenced in a study of graft-versus-host responses after intestinal transplantation. The protocol was immunoSEQ multiplex PCR, while the TCRdb copy is restricted to in-frame clones and leaves out a portion. Of tens of thousands of clones listed, approximately 94% are singletons. What these receptors recognize is not known. The specimen was unstimulated CD8+ T cells sorted from spleen or lymph node cells, collected before intestinal transplant. These receptors originate from a human donor who received an intestinal transplant. Each CDR3 is given with its conserved first and last residue. D genes are given only for firm matches. Part of the rows lack a size; the others show once, few, many or a class for expanded clones.

v_gene	j_gene	d_gene	abundance	CDR3aa	CDR3nt
TRBV4-3	TRBJ2-3	TRBD2	NA	CASSLTSGGQADTQYF	TGCGCCAGCAGCCTCACTAGCGGGGGGCAGGCAGATACGCAGTATTTT
TRBV4-3	TRBJ1-4	NA	NA	CASSQEKDQAANEKLFF	TGCGCCAGCAGCCAAGAAAAGGACCAAGCGGCTAATGAAAAACTGTTTTTT
TRBV6-1	TRBJ1-1	TRBD1	NA	CASSDPGQGFTEAFF	TGTGCCAGCAGTGACCCAGGACAGGGATTTACTGAAGCTTTCTTT
TRBV10-1	TRBJ2-3	NA	NA	CASSEGFGVNTQYF	TGCGCCAGCAGTGAGGGTTTCGGGGTAAATACGCAGTATTTT
TRBV7-6	TRBJ1-1	TRBD1	NA	CASSSGAGGQGTEAFF	TGTGCCAGCAGCTCCGGAGCAGGGGGCCAGGGCACTGAAGCTTTCTTT
TRBV11-2	TRBJ2-1	NA	NA	CASSFASVSEQFF	TGTGCCAGCAGCTTCGCTAGCGTTAGTGAGCAGTTCTTC
TRBV7-9	TRBJ2-4	TRBD1	NA	CASSLGESGTGDIQYF	TGTGCCAGCAGCTTAGGCGAGAGCGGGACAGGGGACATTCAGTACTTC
TRBV27	TRBJ2-5	TRBD2	once	CASSFSRLAGGFQETQYF	TGTGCCAGCAGTTTTTCCCGACTAGCGGGGGGGTTTCAAGAGACCCAGTACTTC
TRBV27	TRBJ1-2	NA	NA	CASSLGADYGYTF	TGTGCCAGCAGTCTGGGGGCGGACTATGGCTACACCTTC
TRBV6-4	TRBJ1-2	NA	NA	CASSDGGFDSYTF	TGTGCCAGCAGTGACGGAGGTTTTGATAGCTACACCTTC
TRBV19	TRBJ1-4	TRBD1	NA	CASSLGTVGKKLFF	TGTGCCAGTAGCCTTGGGACAGTGGGGAAAAAACTGTTTTTT
TRBV11-3	TRBJ2-1	TRBD1	once	CASSLGTGDGEQFF	TGTGCCAGCAGCTTAGGGACAGGGGACGGGGAGCAGTTCTTC
TRBV4-3	TRBJ2-1	NA	NA	CASSQDLSEQFF	TGCGCCAGCAGCCAAGACTTATCTGAGCAGTTCTTC
TRBV10-3	TRBJ2-5	NA	NA	CAISEGRGETQYF	TGTGCCATCAGTGAGGGCCGGGGGGAGACCCAGTACTTC
TRBV30	TRBJ2-1	TRBD2	NA	CAWSVAGFMDEQFF	TGTGCCTGGAGTGTAGCGGGGTTTATGGATGAGCAGTTCTTC
TRBV12-2	TRBJ2-7	NA	NA	CASRFTFRGLDEQYF	TGTGCAAGTCGCTTTACCTTCAGGGGGCTGGACGAGCAGTACTTC
TRBV27	TRBJ1-6	NA	few	CASSPAMGQLHF	TGTGCCAGCAGTCCCGCCATGGGGCAACTCCACTTT
TRBV7-9	TRBJ1-1	TRBD1	NA	CASTRVGGHEAFF	TGTGCCAGCACCCGAGTAGGGGGCCATGAAGCTTTCTTT
TRBV4-3	TRBJ2-7	NA	NA	CASSQDILYEQYF	TGCGCCAGCAGCCAAGATATTCTCTACGAGCAGTACTTC
TRBV30	TRBJ2-2	TRBD1	NA	CAWSNSGGTGELFF	TGTGCCTGGAGTAACTCAGGGGGTACCGGGGAGCTGTTTTTT
TRBV19	TRBJ2-3	TRBD2	NA	CASSTPEPTSGVAQSSTDTQYF	TGTGCCAGTAGTACCCCCGAGCCGACTAGCGGGGTTGCTCAATCTAGCACAGATACGCAGTATTTT
TRBV30	TRBJ2-7	NA	NA	CAWNSAGADEQYF	TGTGCCTGGAACTCGGCTGGGGCGGACGAGCAGTACTTC
TRBV7-9	TRBJ2-2	NA	NA	CASSSPIGGGELFF	TGTGCCAGCAGCTCCCCGATAGGGGGCGGGGAGCTGTTTTTT
TRBV19	TRBJ1-1	TRBD1	NA	CASSRTGEEAEAFF	TGTGCCAGTAGTAGGACAGGGGAGGAGGCTGAAGCTTTCTTT
TRBV5-5	TRBJ2-3	TRBD1	NA	CASSATGGVITDTQYF	TGTGCCAGCAGCGCCACAGGGGGAGTCATCACAGATACGCAGTATTTT
TRBV9	TRBJ2-7	TRBD1	NA	CASAGQGARQYF	TGTGCCAGCGCGGGACAGGGGGCTCGGCAGTACTTC
TRBV27	TRBJ2-7	NA	NA	CASSPVGSHPYEQYF	TGTGCCAGCAGTCCAGTCGGGTCACACCCCTACGAGCAGTACTTC
TRBV30	TRBJ1-1	TRBD1	NA	CAWSIQGADTEAFF	TGTGCCTGGAGTATCCAGGGGGCGGACACTGAAGCTTTCTTT
TRBV9	TRBJ2-7	NA	NA	CASSVDGRISYEQYF	TGTGCCAGCAGCGTAGATGGCAGGATCTCCTACGAGCAGTACTTC
TRBV7-2	TRBJ2-7	NA	NA	CASSLISYEQYF	TGTGCCAGCAGCTTAATTTCTTACGAGCAGTACTTC
TRBV19	TRBJ1-4	TRBD1	NA	CASSAMTGYEKLFF	TGTGCCAGTAGTGCAATGACAGGGTACGAAAAACTGTTTTTT
TRBV9	TRBJ2-1	TRBD1	NA	CASSGRTGGNEQFF	TGTGCCAGCAGCGGAAGGACAGGGGGGAATGAGCAGTTCTTC
TRBV30	TRBJ1-3	NA	NA	CAWSVLSGRRWVGNTIYF	TGTGCCTGGAGTGTACTTTCAGGGCGCCGCTGGGTTGGAAACACCATATATTTT